This T cell receptor beta chain was observed in a study of blood T cells in healthy people across ages. It was with a sample-barcoded 5' primer and a J-beta primer mix that a second PCR of about 6 to 12 cycles was run. One entry per CDR3 protein results from TCRdb running MiXCR on the 5' RACE reads. The sample includes hundreds of thousands of distinct CDR3 sequences, 21% seen only once; the top ten take under 4%. This CDR3 has 14 amino acids. CDR1 is LGHDT, CDR2 YNNKEL, per germline (reference sequence). Trimming cost V 4 bases and J 5 bases, with 14 bases left between them. This clonotype was counted only a few times.

Sequences were obtained from blood. The chain joins TRBV3-1 to TRBJ2-5; D remains ambiguous. The sequence came from a man between 65 and 85 years old in good health. The CDR3 sequence: CASSPIKATETQYF. In DNA form, the CDR3 reads TGTGCCAGCAGCCCTATTAAGGCAACGGAGACCCAGTACTTC.